A selection of T cell receptor beta chains follows, all from one sample in a study of T cell repertoires in cytomegalovirus infection. Via MiXCR, TCRdb re-called the reads, giving one row per CDR3 protein. The table shows 350,000 to 400,000 distinct CDR3 sequences, with approximately 30% occurring only once. No antigen has been identified for these receptors. The starting material was cultured PBMCs, obtained from culture after CMV antigen stimulation. The receptors here all came from a human donor in good health (CMV status not recorded). Some clones in this sample may be carry-over from other donors' samples. The CDR3 runs from the conserved cysteine through the conserved F or W. A D gene is named only where the DNA matches it firmly. Part of the rows lack a size; the others show once, few, many or a class for expanded clones.

J: TRBJ1-3; D: NA; size: NA; V: TRBV19; CDR3: CASKDTSSGNTIYF; DNA: TGTGCCAGCAAGGACACTTCCTCTGGAAACACCATATATTTT
J: TRBJ2-2; D: NA; size: NA; V: TRBV7-2; CDR3: CASSPRHGGGELFF; DNA: TGTGCCAGCAGCCCGCGACATGGTGGCGGGGAGCTGTTTTTT
J: TRBJ1-4; D: TRBD1; size: NA; V: TRBV12-3/TRBV12-4; CDR3: CASSFPSLRTGGDEKLFF; DNA: TGTGCCAGCAGTTTCCCCTCTCTCCGGACAGGGGGAGATGAAAAACTGTTTTTT
J: TRBJ2-3; D: NA; size: few; V: TRBV20-1; CDR3: CSASSGASGTDTQYF; DNA: TGCAGTGCTAGCTCCGGGGCTAGCGGCACAGATACGCAGTATTTT
J: TRBJ2-4; D: NA; size: NA; V: TRBV7-2; CDR3: CASSWALESAKNIQYF; DNA: TGTGCCAGCAGCTGGGCCTTAGAATCCGCCAAAAACATTCAGTACTTC
J: TRBJ2-7; D: NA; size: NA; V: TRBV6-1; CDR3: CASRSYYEQYF; DNA: TGTGCCAGCAGGAGCTACTACGAGCAGTACTTC
J: TRBJ2-2; D: NA; size: few; V: TRBV19; CDR3: CASSIVRNTGELFF; DNA: TGTGCCAGTAGTATAGTGAGGAACACCGGGGAGCTGTTTTTT
J: TRBJ1-1; D: NA; size: few; V: TRBV6-1; CDR3: CASSDRTLFTGTEAFF; DNA: TGTGCCAGCAGCGACAGGACTCTATTTACCGGTACTGAAGCTTTCTTT
J: TRBJ1-2; D: NA; size: NA; V: TRBV4-1; CDR3: CASSQESAFNYGYTF; DNA: TGCGCCAGCAGCCAAGAGAGCGCCTTTAACTATGGCTACACCTTC
J: TRBJ1-5; D: NA; size: many; V: TRBV7-2; CDR3: CASSLGLQPQHF; DNA: TGTGCCAGCAGCTTAGGTCTCCAGCCCCAGCATTTT
J: TRBJ2-5; D: TRBD1; size: many; V: TRBV7-2; CDR3: CASSPDRAETQYF; DNA: TGTGCCAGCAGCCCCGACAGGGCGGAGACCCAGTACTTC
J: TRBJ1-2; D: NA; size: NA; V: TRBV6-5; CDR3: CASSYRTAYGYTF; DNA: TGTGCCAGCAGTTATAGGACAGCCTATGGCTACACCTTC
J: TRBJ2-1; D: TRBD2; size: once; V: TRBV10-2; CDR3: CASSTSGPDSEQFF; DNA: TGCGCCAGCAGTACTAGCGGGCCCGACAGTGAGCAGTTCTTC
J: TRBJ2-7; D: TRBD2; size: NA; V: TRBV12-5; CDR3: CASGPRTRGCSYEQYF; DNA: TGTGCTAGTGGCCCACGGACTAGGGGATGCTCCTACGAGCAGTACTTC
J: TRBJ2-3; D: NA; size: NA; V: TRBV12-5; CDR3: CASASSDTQYF; DNA: TGTGCTAGTGCCTCTTCCGATACGCAGTATTTT
J: TRBJ1-5; D: NA; size: few; V: TRBV12-3/TRBV12-4; CDR3: CASSPPPQGQPQHF; DNA: TGTGCCAGCAGTCCTCCCCCTCAGGGCCAGCCCCAGCATTTT
J: TRBJ2-2; D: TRBD2; size: NA; V: TRBV12-3/TRBV12-4; CDR3: CASTGLAGEMTGELFF; DNA: TGTGCCAGCACGGGACTAGCGGGAGAGATGACCGGGGAGCTGTTTTTT
J: TRBJ1-1; D: TRBD1; size: NA; V: TRBV6-6; CDR3: CASRDRGKNTEAFF; DNA: TGTGCCAGCCGGGACAGGGGAAAAAACACTGAAGCTTTCTTT
J: TRBJ2-1; D: NA; size: NA; V: TRBV2; CDR3: CASVVSDEQFF; DNA: TGTGCCAGCGTAGTAAGTGATGAGCAGTTCTTC
J: TRBJ2-3; D: TRBD2; size: NA; V: TRBV11-3; CDR3: CASSPPVAGADTQYF; DNA: TGTGCCAGCAGCCCCCCGGTAGCGGGAGCAGATACGCAGTATTTT